This TCR beta chain was captured in a study of T cell repertoires in cytomegalovirus infection. As for the study in general: Recently identified HLA-C-restricted CMV epitopes were used, and well-studied HLA-B-restricted CMV epitopes were used as well.

TCRdb re-called the reads through MiXCR, storing one row per CDR3 protein. Altogether more than 45,000 distinct CDR3 sequences are present, around 20% being singletons, with the ten largest covering around 64%. This clonotype was counted between two and nine times. The antigen is not known. The sequenced sample was CD8+ T cells from cultured PBMCs, obtained from culture after CMV antigen stimulation. The sequence was collected from a human donor in good health (CMV status not recorded). Some clones in this sample may be carry-over from other donors' samples.

The CDR3 protein is CASILGRGDQPQHF. CDR3 nucleotide sequence: TGTGCCAGCATCCTCGGGCGGGGCGATCAGCCCCAGCATTTT. The chain employs TRBV2 and TRBJ1-5, with a possible D match to TRBD1 (5 bases). The V and J ends lost 7 bases and 5 bases respectively, with 15 bases between them. Germline CDR1 is SNHLY and CDR2 is FYNNEI. The CDR3 contains 14 residues.